This T cell receptor beta chain is drawn from a study of shared clonotypes between healthy human individuals. Study information: The study enrolled a couple of women and three men aged 18 to 49. Used for every donor were three CD4 naive, three CD4 memory, two CD8 naive and one CD8 memory plate.

It was across several immunoSEQ plates that each subset's genomic DNA was evenly split. TCRdb's table, derived via immunoSEQ multiplex PCR, lists solely in-frame clones and lacks some. The table lists about 1.1 million clones, about 80% of them singletons. Details on this clone: Its target is unknown.

The germline V and J ends were trimmed by 4 bases and 4 bases, with 10 bases remaining between them. The CDR3 loop spans 13 amino acids. Germline V lookup: CDR1 SNHLY, CDR2 FYNNEI. Study-wide points: The donor pool, a small one, limited the genetic and exposure-history diversity represented.

The sequencing sample was made of memory CD4+ T cells from PBMCs. Sample subset: CD45RA-negative fraction. The TCR sequence derives from a man aged 18 to 30 in good health. Some clones in this sample may be carry-over from other donors' samples. The gene calls are TRBV2 and TRBJ2-5, with D perhaps TRBD2 (5 bases). For the CDR3, the DNA is TGTGCCAGCAGTGTAACAAGCGGAGAGACCCAGTACTTC. This encodes CASSVTSGETQYF.